The 27 T cell receptor beta chains reported below all come from one sample, sequenced in a study of T-cell reconstitution after alpha-beta-depleted transplantation in children. Unique molecular identifiers featured in how the TCRbeta library was prepared. From the PCR reads, TCRdb called clonotypes with MiXCR, one entry per CDR3 protein. Among roughly 220,000 distinct CDR3 sequences, approximately 8.4% were seen once, and the ten largest hold 35%. The material was PBMCs, mostly from graft donor cells, obtained 360 days after TCRalphabeta/CD19-depleted stem cell transplant. The receptor set was obtained from a male patient between 2 and 9 years old who had a stem cell transplant for acute myeloid leukemia, so the T cells may come from the graft donor.

The chain joins TRBV10-3 to TRBJ2-5; possibly TRBD2 for D (7 bases). This CDR3 is built from 18 residues. The ends were cut back, 9 bases at V and 1 base at J, with 27 bases in the middle. The germline gives CDR1 ENHRY, CDR2 SYGVKD. CDR3 sequence: CAIDLTAGADPFQETQYF. The DNA for the CDR3 is TGTGCCATTGACCTTACCGCGGGGGCCGATCCATTCCAAGAGACCCAGTACTTC.

There are many counts of this clonotype. The chain is built from TRBV6-5 and TRBJ1-1; D is unclear. The length of the CDR3 is 15 residues. CDR1 is MNHEY, CDR2 SVGAGI, per germline. The V end lost 0 bases, the J end lost 0 bases, and 8 bases lay between the germline ends. The CDR3 nucleotides are TGTGCCAGCAGTTACTCGATCCAGATGAACACTGAAGCTTTCTTT. Protein: CASSYSIQMNTEAFF.

This rearrangement joins TRBV29-1 to TRBJ1-1, with D tentatively TRBD1 (6 bases). The germline V gene encodes CDR1 SQVTM and CDR2 ANQGSEA. Trimming left V 5 bases short and J 4 bases short, with 17 bases between. The length of the CDR3 is 14 residues. CDR3 amino acids: CSVRDTGAGTEAFF. Written as DNA, the CDR3 is TGCAGCGTTAGGGACACGGGAGCGGGCACTGAAGCTTTCTTT. The full variable domain, with the rest looked up from reference TRBV29-1 and TRBJ1-1, is SAVISQKPSRDICQRGTSLTIQCQVDSQVTMMFWYRQQPGQSLTLIATANQGSEATYESGFVIDKFPISRPNLTFSTLTVSNMSPEDSSIYLCSVRDTGAGTEAFFGQGTRLTVV.

The chain is built from TRBV7-9 and TRBJ1-4, with D tentatively TRBD1 (5 bases). The germline V and J ends were trimmed by 5 bases and 8 bases, with 18 bases remaining between them. The CDR3 sequence is 15 residues long. Germline CDR1 SEHNR, CDR2 FQNEAQ (reference sequence). The CDR3 is CASSPGPEGKEKLFF. For the CDR3, the DNA is TGTGCCAGCAGCCCTGGACCGGAGGGGAAGGAAAAACTGTTTTTT.

This clonotype turned up a few times. The chain is built from TRBV5-1 and TRBJ2-6; 8 bases are shared with TRBD1. Trimming took 0 bases from V and 0 from J; bases not matched to a gene: 8. The CDR3 totals 19 residues. Germline-derived CDR1 and CDR2 are SGHRS and YFSETQ. The CDR3 protein is CASSLVDPGGRSGANVLTF. The CDR3 bases are TGCGCCAGCAGCTTGGTGGATCCAGGGGGCCGCTCTGGGGCCAACGTCCTGACTTTC.

This clonotype came up many times. This chain joins TRBV5-1 and TRBJ2-2, with D perhaps TRBD1 (5 bases). There are 17 residues in the CDR3. The germline V gene has CDR1 SGHRS and CDR2 YFSETQ. Trimming stripped 1 base from V and 6 bases from J, with 19 bases between. DNA for the CDR3: TGCGCCAGCAGCTTGATAGGGGCAGTGTCTAAAGCCGGGGAGCTGTTTTTT. Encoded protein: CASSLIGAVSKAGELFF.

This clonotype was detected many times. Here the CDR3 reads CSVAGAEGEKLFF. The CDR3 DNA is TGCAGCGTTGCGGGGGCCGAAGGTGAAAAACTGTTTTTT. The chain uses TRBV29-1 and TRBJ1-4; D is possibly TRBD1 (6 bases). Germline assignment: CDR1 SQVTM and CDR2 ANQGSEA. The length of the CDR3 is 13 residues. V was pared by 4 bases and J by 7 bases, with 13 bases between.

Only a few counts were recorded for this clonotype. The CDR3 nucleotides are TGCAGTGCTACCCGGGACAGGGAAAATTCACCCCTCCACTTT. It encodes CSATRDRENSPLHF. This chain links TRBV20-1 with TRBJ1-6, with TRBD1 identical over 9 bases. Germline values: CDR1 DFQATT, CDR2 SNEGSKA (reference sequence). This CDR3 has 14 amino acids. Trimming took 4 bases from V and 7 from J; bases not matched to a gene: 5.

The sample holds many counts of this clonotype. The gene calls are TRBV4-1 and TRBJ2-7; possible D gene TRBD2, 6 bases. This CDR3 comprises 14 residues. Germline CDR1 is MGHRA and CDR2 is YSYEKL. V lost 2 bases and J 7 bases, leaving 15 bases between the germline ends. The CDR3 protein is CASSQSPSAREQYV. As DNA, the CDR3 is TGCGCCAGCAGCCAATCCCCTAGCGCAAGGGAGCAGTACGTC.

This clonotype was detected only a few times. This chain links TRBV29-1 with TRBJ2-2, with a tentative D call TRBD2 (6 bases). The CDR3 contains 15 residues. V was clipped by 2 bases and J by 0 bases, with 10 bases between them. CDR1 is SQVTM and CDR2 is ANQGSEA in the germline V gene. CDR3 loop: CSVETRRANTGELFF. The CDR3 region has the DNA TGCAGCGTTGAAACTAGGAGGGCGAACACCGGGGAGCTGTTTTTT.

As to this clonotype: A much larger clone differs from this one at a single base, so this may be a read error. The rearrangement uses TRBV12-3 or TRBV12-4 and TRBJ2-2, with 13 bases lining up with TRBD2. This CDR3 spans 17 amino acids. Trimming took 4 bases from V and 9 from J; bases not matched to a gene: 11. Here the CDR3 DNA reads TGTGCCAGCAGTTCCCGCTCCACTAGCGGGGGGGCCAGGGAGCTGTTTTTT. As protein: CASSSRSTSGGARELFF.

The chain recombines TRBV6-2 or TRBV6-3 with TRBJ1-1; 11 bases align to TRBD1. Per the germline V gene, CDR1 is MNHEY and CDR2 is SVGEGT. This CDR3 is 15 amino acids long. Trimming cost V 5 bases and J 4 bases; bases outside gene matches: 6. The CDR3 loop is CASSGQGARATEAFF. The CDR3 DNA is TGTGCCAGCAGTGGACAGGGGGCGCGGGCCACTGAAGCTTTCTTT.

At least ten counts were recorded for this clonotype. This rearrangement joins TRBV5-5 to TRBJ2-1; TRBD2 agrees at 10 bases. This CDR3 spans 18 amino acids. From germline, CDR1 is SGHKS and CDR2 YYEKEE (reference sequence). With V trimmed by 0 bases and J by 4 bases, 10 bases remained unmatched. The CDR3 bases are TGTGCCAGCAGCTTGGTTCTAGCGGGGGCTCTGGGGTACAATGAGCAGTTCTTC. Protein sequence: CASSLVLAGALGYNEQFF.

The CDR3 region is CASSLYERRETQYF. In nucleotides, the CDR3 is TGTGCCAGCAGCTTATATGAGCGACGGGAGACCCAGTACTTC. The chain carries TRBV11-1 and TRBJ2-5; no firm D call. Germline loops: CDR1 SGHAT, CDR2 FQDESV (reference sequence). V lost 2 bases and J 5 bases, leaving 12 bases between the germline ends. This CDR3 is 14 amino acids long. Filled out from reference TRBV11-1 and TRBJ2-5, the complete variable domain reads EAEVAQSPRYKITEKSQAVAFWCDPISGHATLYWYRQILGQGPELLVQFQDESVVDDSQLPKDRFSAERLKGVDSTLKIQPAELGDSAMYLCASSLYERRETQYFGPGTRLLVL.

This clonotype has just a few counts. V and J are TRBV11-2 and TRBJ2-3, with D possibly TRBD1 on 6 matching bases. Trimming took off 3 bases at V and 2 bases at J, with 21 bases between the two ends. Germline CDR1 SGHAT, CDR2 FQNNGV. CDR3 length: 18 residues. The CDR3 here is CASSLGARVLKVTDTQYF. The DNA for the CDR3 is TGTGCCAGCAGCTTGGGGGCCAGGGTGTTAAAGGTCACAGATACGCAGTATTTT.

This clonotype was seen many times. This chain joins TRBV20-1 and TRBJ2-1; D is possibly TRBD1 or TRBD2 (5 bases each). The CDR3 has 16 residues. Germline V gene sequence: CDR1 DFQATT, CDR2 SNEGSKA (reference sequence). The germline V and J ends were trimmed by 3 bases and 6 bases, with 21 bases remaining between them. CDR3 sequence: CSARAALRGISNEQFF. The DNA of the CDR3 is TGCAGTGCTAGGGCCGCCTTGAGGGGTATTAGCAATGAGCAGTTCTTC.

This clonotype was recorded a few times. The V call is TRBV29-1, the J call TRBJ2-4; D unresolved. The CDR3 length is 12 residues. Germline V gene sequence: CDR1 SQVTM, CDR2 ANQGSEA. Deletions cut 4 bases from V and 0 bases from J, with 4 bases between. The CDR3 is CSVGQAKNIQYF. Here the CDR3 DNA reads TGCAGCGTTGGTCAAGCCAAAAACATTCAGTACTTC.

The chain couples TRBV5-1 to TRBJ2-1; tentative D call: TRBD2 (5 bases). With 1 base removed from V and 3 bases from J, the gap between germline ends came to 8 bases. CDR3 length: 14 amino acids. CDR1 and CDR2 from the germline V gene are SGHRS and YFSETQ. Here the CDR3 reads CASSLRRNYNEQFF. The CDR3 DNA is TGCGCCAGCAGCTTGAGGAGGAACTACAATGAGCAGTTCTTC.

This clonotype appeared a few times. DNA of the CDR3: TGTGCCAGCAGCCCGCGGGACAGGACCGAGCAGTACGTC. Its protein is CASSPRDRTEQYV. V and J are TRBV7-9 and TRBJ2-7; 8 positions agree with TRBD1. Germline lookup yields CDR1 SEHNR and CDR2 FQNEAQ (reference sequence). V was clipped by 5 bases and J by 6 bases; unmatched bases: 6. The CDR3 has 13 amino acids.

This clonotype occurred many times. An end of the junction differs from the germline gene, which may be a read error. This rearrangement joins TRBV6-5 to TRBJ2-7; possible D gene TRBD2, 5 bases. The CDR3 extends over 12 amino acids. Looked up from germline, CDR1 is MNHEY and CDR2 is SVGAGI. As DNA, the CDR3 is TGTGCCAGCAGTTACTCGACCGGGGAGAGGAGCTTC. The encoded protein is CASSYSTGERSF.

The sample holds many counts of this clonotype. The chain links TRBV20-1 to TRBJ1-1; maybe TRBD1 (5 bases). The V gene lost 3 bases and the J gene lost 2 bases, with 16 bases spanning the gap. CDR1 and CDR2 from the germline V gene are DFQATT and SNEGSKA (reference sequence). CDR3 length: 15 amino acids. This chain's CDR3 is CSARYPAGSNTEAFF. The CDR3 bases are TGCAGTGCTAGGTATCCCGCAGGGAGTAACACTGAAGCTTTCTTT.

This clonotype came up a few times. The rearrangement joins TRBV7-9 to TRBJ2-3; D unresolved. This CDR3 region has 13 residues. Trimming stripped 5 bases from V and 6 bases from J, with 12 bases between. Germline assignment: CDR1 SEHNR and CDR2 FQNEAQ (reference sequence). CDR3 region: CASSVLPGDTQYF. The CDR3 DNA follows: TGTGCCAGCAGCGTCCTGCCTGGGGATACGCAGTATTTT.

This clonotype was detected ten times or more. The DNA of the CDR3 is TGTGCCAGCAGCGATTTGATAGCGGGAGGGCCATTCACGCAGTATTTT. It yields the protein CASSDLIAGGPFTQYF. The chain couples TRBV7-6 to TRBJ2-3; TRBD2 agrees at 11 bases. The CDR3 loop spans 16 amino acids. Germline CDR1 reads SGHVS; CDR2 reads FNYEAQ. Trimming removed 5 bases from V and 9 bases from J; junction bases left unmatched: 13.

This clonotype was counted ten times or more. The chain uses TRBV4-2 and TRBJ2-3; 8 nucleotides line up with TRBD1. Unmatched junction bases numbered 10, after V lost 3 bases and J lost 5 bases. The germline V gene has CDR1 LGHNA and CDR2 YNFKEQ. The CDR3 consists of 16 residues. In DNA, the CDR3 is TGTGCCAGCAGCCAGGGTCCGACAGGGGTTATAGATACGCAGTATTTT. It translates to CASSQGPTGVIDTQYF.

This clonotype was found many times. The rearrangement joins TRBV6-1 to TRBJ2-7, with TRBD2 as a possible D gene (5 bases). V shed 6 bases and J shed 7 bases, with 25 bases lying between them. This CDR3 comprises 16 residues. Per the germline V gene, CDR1 is MNHNS and CDR2 is SASEGT. CDR3 bases: TGTGCCAGCAGCCGTAAACTGAAAAGGTCCTCGGGGGAGCAGTACGTC. Amino acids: CASSRKLKRSSGEQYV.

This clonotype has a handful of counts. The chain has TRBV24-1 and TRBJ1-5; 8 nucleotides agree with TRBD1. This CDR3 spans 16 amino acids. The V and J ends lost 0 bases and 7 bases, in that order; junction bases with no gene match: 7. Germline CDR1 and CDR2: KGHDR and SFDVKD. Here the CDR3 reads CATSDLRTGYRQPQHF. The CDR3 DNA reads as TGTGCCACCAGTGATTTGAGGACAGGGTACAGGCAGCCCCAGCATTTT.

The table lists this clonotype with many counts. The J gene is TRBJ2-5, the V gene TRBV7-2; 11 bases are shared with TRBD2. CDR3 size: 15 residues. Unmatched junction bases numbered 3, after V lost 1 base and J lost 5 bases. Germline assignment: CDR1 SGHTA and CDR2 FQGNSA. The chain's CDR3 is CASSLVAGGGETQYF. The DNA of the CDR3 is TGTGCCAGCAGCTTAGTAGCGGGAGGGGGGGAGACCCAGTACTTC.